The entry below describes one T cell receptor (beta chain). Antigen: not known. This entry is derived from a study of blood T cells in healthy people across ages. Study observations and caveats: Donors of long life had a larger count of naive CD4+ cells and greater diversity than aged donors.

Collection of around 10 milliliters of peripheral blood was performed for each donor. The CDR3 covers 12 residues. The germline V gene has CDR1 DFQATT and CDR2 SNEGSKA (reference sequence). V gave up 5 bases and J gave up 6 bases; unmatched junction bases: 4. A J-beta primer mix and a sample-barcoded 5' primer were used in a second PCR of about 7 to 11 cycles. TCRdb passed the 5' RACE reads through MiXCR, listing each CDR3 protein once. The sample contains hundreds of thousands of distinct CDR3 sequences, about 34% of which appear only once. The rearrangement uses TRBV20-1 and TRBJ1-1; TRBD1 aligns across 9 bases. The sequence was obtained from a man between 18 and 35 years old in good health. Material: blood. CDR3 in amino acids: CSARQGGSEAFF. CDR3 nucleotides: TGCAGTGCTCGACAGGGGGGCTCTGAAGCTTTCTTT.